These T cell receptor beta chains were read from a single sample in a study of metastatic and nonmetastatic thyroid tumors. MiXCR re-clonotyped the PCR reads for TCRdb. The table includes tens of thousands of clones, 25% to 35% detected once. Sequencing was done on a sample of blood. The receptors were gathered from a female donor with papillary thyroid cancer or a benign thyroid nodule (not recorded which). Some clones in this sample may be carry-over from other donors' samples. CDR3s include the opening cysteine and the closing phenylalanine or tryptophan. D genes are given only for firm matches. Size values are once, few and many counts, or a class for expanded clones, and some rows have none.

TRBV20-1	TRBD2	TRBJ2-1	.	CSARNPSGGTYNEQFF	TGCAGTGCTAGAAATCCTAGCGGGGGTACCTACAATGAGCAGTTCTTC
TRBV11-3	TRBD2	TRBJ2-5	few	CASSLGRTSGFGETQYF	TGTGCCAGCAGCTTAGGCCGGACTAGCGGCTTTGGCGAGACCCAGTACTTC
TRBV6-4	TRBD2	TRBJ2-1	many	CASRTSGGAGDEQFF	TGTGCCAGCAGGACTAGCGGGGGGGCCGGGGATGAGCAGTTCTTC
TRBV2	.	TRBJ2-2	.	CASRPSDQGTGELFF	TGTGCCAGCAGACCCTCGGACCAGGGCACCGGGGAGCTGTTTTTT
TRBV30	TRBD1	TRBJ1-6	many	CAWSGQGAWSPLHF	TGTGCCTGGAGTGGACAGGGGGCTTGGTCACCCCTCCACTTT
TRBV28	TRBD1	TRBJ2-7	.	CASSPQTGVPSYEQYF	TGTGCCAGCAGTCCCCAGACAGGGGTTCCCTCCTACGAGCAGTACTTC
TRBV20-1	.	TRBJ2-1	.	CSARGGRSYNEQFF	TGCAGTGCAAGGGGCGGGCGCTCCTACAATGAGCAGTTCTTC
TRBV28	.	TRBJ2-2	.	CASSFGGQNTGELFF	TGTGCCAGCAGTTTCGGGGGGCAGAACACCGGGGAGCTGTTTTTT
TRBV11-2	.	TRBJ2-2	.	CASSLVGRGTGELFF	TGTGCCAGCAGCTTAGTCGGTCGGGGCACCGGGGAGCTGTTTTTT
TRBV11-1	.	TRBJ2-3	.	CASSLTAVGSTDTQYF	TGTGCCAGCAGCCTAACCGCGGTCGGAAGCACAGATACGCAGTATTTT
TRBV10-3	.	TRBJ1-1	many	CAISAQPETEAFF	TGTGCCATCAGTGCGCAACCGGAGACTGAAGCTTTCTTT
TRBV28	TRBD1	TRBJ1-2	.	CASSLSGGSGYTF	TGTGCCAGCAGTTTATCAGGGGGGAGTGGCTACACCTTC
TRBV20-1	.	TRBJ2-1	few	CSARDTIVMSYNEQFF	TGCAGTGCTAGAGATACAATTGTCATGTCCTACAATGAGCAGTTCTTC
TRBV2	TRBD1	TRBJ1-6	few	CAGQGAGSPLHF	TGTGCCGGACAGGGGGCTGGCTCACCCCTCCACTTT
TRBV18	.	TRBJ2-7	.	CASSPRTSAGYEQYF	TGTGCCAGCTCACCGCGGACCTCGGCCGGGTACGAGCAGTACTTC
TRBV27	TRBD1	TRBJ2-2	few	CASSPNTGGRTGELFF	TGTGCCAGCAGTCCAAACACAGGGGGTCGTACCGGGGAGCTGTTTTTT
TRBV30	TRBD2	TRBJ2-7	.	CAWDYLSGLAYEQYF	TGTGCCTGGGATTACCTATCGGGACTAGCCTACGAGCAGTACTTC
TRBV7-3	.	TRBJ2-1	.	CASTDSDSHEQFF	TGTGCCAGCACCGACTCGGACAGTCATGAGCAGTTCTTC
TRBV9	.	TRBJ2-3	many	CASSVDRATDTQYF	TGTGCCAGCAGCGTAGACAGAGCGACAGATACGCAGTATTTT
TRBV30	.	TRBJ2-7	few	CAWSRGSYEQYF	TGTGCCTGGAGTAGAGGTTCCTACGAGCAGTACTTC
TRBV6-2/TRBV6-3	.	TRBJ2-2	many	CASGAAGGGELFF	TGTGCCAGCGGGGCAGCGGGTGGCGGGGAGCTGTTTTTT
TRBV4-1	TRBD1	TRBJ1-6	once	CASSQVGGGEYSPLHF	TGCGCCAGCAGCCAAGTCGGAGGGGGCGAGTATTCACCCCTCCACTTT
TRBV9	.	TRBJ1-2	few	CASSYFYGYTF	TGTGCCAGCAGCTACTTCTATGGCTACACCTTC
TRBV5-1	.	TRBJ1-2	.	CASSLTHNYGYTF	TGCGCCAGCAGCTTGACCCATAACTATGGCTACACCTTC
TRBV2	TRBD2	TRBJ2-3	few	CASSEVVVAGGGTDTQYF	TGTGCCAGCAGTGAGGTTGTGGTAGCGGGAGGCGGTACAGATACGCAGTATTTT
TRBV5-1	TRBD2	TRBJ2-1	.	CASSSAGGYNEQFF	TGCGCCAGCAGCTCCGCGGGAGGTTACAATGAGCAGTTCTTC
TRBV20-1	.	TRBJ1-2	few	CSASGFTGSDYGYTF	TGCAGTGCTAGTGGGTTTACAGGGTCGGACTATGGCTACACCTTC
TRBV19	.	TRBJ1-2	few	CASSIDVADRGGYTF	TGTGCCAGTAGTATAGATGTTGCGGACCGCGGTGGCTACACCTTC
TRBV7-9	.	TRBJ1-2	few	CASSLPGGASYGYTF	TGTGCCAGCAGCTTACCCGGGGGCGCATCCTATGGCTACACCTTC
TRBV6-1	.	TRBJ2-7	.	CASQGYLGEQYF	TGTGCCAGCCAGGGTTATCTTGGCGAGCAGTACTTC
TRBV6-2/TRBV6-3	TRBD2	TRBJ2-7	few	CASSSRLAGAYEQYF	TGTGCCAGCAGCTCCAGACTAGCGGGGGCCTACGAGCAGTACTTC
TRBV28	TRBD2	TRBJ2-2	.	CACSLNREGLGRRELFF	TGTGCCTGCAGTTTAAATCGGGAGGGCCTTGGGAGGCGGGAGCTGTTTTTT
TRBV11-2	TRBD1	TRBJ1-1	.	CASSLESGGLDTEAFF	TGTGCCAGCAGCTTAGAGTCAGGGGGCCTGGACACTGAAGCTTTCTTT
TRBV5-1	TRBD2	TRBJ2-3	.	CASSFRTSGRTDTQYF	TGCGCCAGCAGCTTCCGGACTAGCGGGAGGACAGATACGCAGTATTTT
TRBV28	.	TRBJ1-6	many	CASSLYLSYNSPLHF	TGTGCCAGCAGTTTGTATCTCTCCTATAATTCACCCCTCCACTTT
TRBV27	.	TRBJ1-3	few	CASSLTGGAGNTIYF	TGTGCCAGCAGTCTCACTGGGGGAGCTGGAAACACCATATATTTT
TRBV12-3/TRBV12-4	.	TRBJ1-1	medium-sized	CASSRYLGNTEAFF	TGTGCCAGCAGCCGTTACCTCGGGAACACTGAAGCTTTCTTT
TRBV27	.	TRBJ1-2	.	CASSLGQGLDNYGYTF	TGTGCCAGCAGTTTGGGCCAGGGTCTGGACAACTATGGCTACACCTTC
TRBV12-5	TRBD1	TRBJ2-7	.	CASGMDRYSEQYF	TGTGCTAGTGGGATGGACAGGTATTCCGAGCAGTACTTC
TRBV19	.	TRBJ2-5	.	CASSIGQGREETQYF	TGTGCCAGTAGTATTGGTCAGGGGAGAGAAGAGACCCAGTACTTC
TRBV11-2	.	TRBJ2-2	few	CASSSMAGNTGELFF	TGTGCCAGCAGCTCGATGGCCGGGAACACCGGGGAGCTGTTTTTT